Listed below are T cell receptor beta chains from one sample, sequenced in a study of cytomegalovirus exposure and HLA in healthy donors. Repertoires were generated with immunoSEQ multiplex PCR, while TCRdb's copy carries only in-frame clones and drops some. The table has over 70,000 clones, about 72% seen once. Sequencing was carried out using PBMCs. Receptor source: a man aged 25 to 40 in good health and CMV-seronegative. CDR3s include the opening cysteine and the closing phenylalanine or tryptophan. D genes are given only for firm matches. Where a row states a size, it is once, few, many or the class of an expanded clone; other rows omit it.

CDR3	DNA	V	size	D	J
CASSEADRYNEQFF	TGTGCCAGCAGTGAAGCCGACAGGTATAATGAGCAGTTCTTC	TRBV2	NA	NA	TRBJ2-1
CASLLISDRANYGYTF	TGTGCCAGCCTTTTGATCTCAGACAGAGCTAACTATGGCTACACCTTC	TRBV5-4	few	NA	TRBJ1-2
CASSPGTDATNEKLFF	TGTGCCAGTAGTCCGGGGACAGACGCAACTAATGAAAAACTGTTTTTT	TRBV19	NA	TRBD1	TRBJ1-4
CASSPSGTSGTNEQFF	TGTGCCAGCAGTCCCTCCGGGACTAGCGGAACAAATGAGCAGTTCTTC	TRBV27	few	TRBD2	TRBJ2-1
CASSYRDSLGPQHF	TGTGCCAGCAGCTACCGGGACTCCCTGGGGCCCCAGCATTTT	TRBV7-2	once	NA	TRBJ1-5
CASSAGGLAGGETQYF	TGTGCCAGCAGCGCCGGGGGACTAGCGGGAGGAGAGACCCAGTACTTC	TRBV9	few	TRBD2	TRBJ2-5
CAIRDPTSGSTQQYF	TGTGCCATCAGGGACCCGACTAGCGGGAGTACTCAGCAGTACTTC	TRBV10-3	NA	TRBD2	TRBJ2-7
CASSLAYRDRNTEAFF	TGTGCCAGCAGCTTAGCGTATAGGGACAGGAACACTGAAGCTTTCTTT	TRBV7-9	NA	TRBD1	TRBJ1-1
CASRGQANTEAFF	TGTGCCAGCAGAGGACAGGCGAACACTGAAGCTTTCTTT	TRBV25-1	NA	TRBD1	TRBJ1-1
CATWADRDGEAFF	TGTGCCACCTGGGCAGACAGGGATGGTGAAGCTTTCTTT	TRBV27	NA	TRBD1	TRBJ1-1
CASSRQGFLNSPLHF	TGTGCCAGCAGCCGCCAGGGGTTTTTGAATTCACCCCTCCACTTT	TRBV7-9	NA	NA	TRBJ1-6
CASSPPLREKLFF	TGTGCCAGCAGCCCACCCCTGAGGGAAAAACTGTTTTTT	TRBV7-9	NA	NA	TRBJ1-4
CASSRQVSSYEQYF	TGTGCCAGTAGTCGGCAGGTAAGCTCCTACGAGCAGTACTTC	TRBV19	NA	NA	TRBJ2-7
CSVEDGVVLPTDTQYF	TGCAGCGTTGAAGATGGAGTAGTTCTACCCACAGATACGCAGTATTTT	TRBV29-1	NA	NA	TRBJ2-3
CASSGPRGTEAFF	TGTGCCAGTAGTGGGCCCAGGGGCACTGAAGCTTTCTTT	TRBV19	NA	NA	TRBJ1-1
CATQATENTEAFF	TGTGCCACCCAGGCCACTGAGAACACTGAAGCTTTCTTT	TRBV6-5	NA	NA	TRBJ1-1
CASSSSGPSSYEQYF	TGTGCCAGCAGTTCTAGCGGGCCCAGCTCCTACGAGCAGTACTTC	TRBV7-9	NA	TRBD2	TRBJ2-7
CSVEGQGAKQYF	TGCAGCGTTGAGGGACAGGGGGCAAAGCAGTACTTC	TRBV29-1	NA	TRBD1	TRBJ2-7
CASKPQTAATEAFF	TGTGCCAGTAAACCTCAGACAGCAGCCACTGAAGCTTTCTTT	TRBV19	NA	NA	TRBJ1-1
CASSPSGGSYEQYF	TGTGCCAGCAGCCCTAGCGGGGGTTCCTACGAGCAGTACTTC	TRBV7-2	NA	TRBD2	TRBJ2-7
CASRPERLHEKLFF	TGTGCCAGTAGACCGGAGAGACTACATGAAAAACTGTTTTTT	TRBV19	once	NA	TRBJ1-4
CASSQQERNEQFF	TGTGCCAGCAGCCAACAAGAGCGAAATGAGCAGTTCTTC	TRBV14	NA	NA	TRBJ2-1
CASSPGLASYEQYF	TGTGCCAGCAGCCCGGGGTTAGCGTCCTACGAGCAGTACTTC	TRBV9	NA	NA	TRBJ2-7
CASSLYSGLTNTEAFF	TGTGCCAGCAGCTTATACAGCGGACTCACGAACACTGAAGCTTTCTTT	TRBV7-3	few	NA	TRBJ1-1
CASSAGGGPTDTQYF	TGTGCCAGCAGCGCGGGGGGGGGTCCCACAGATACGCAGTATTTT	TRBV7-9	NA	TRBD2	TRBJ2-3
CASTTRGEETQYF	TGTGCCAGCACCACCCGGGGGGAAGAGACCCAGTACTTC	TRBV27	NA	TRBD2	TRBJ2-5
CASGAQGTEAFF	TGTGCCAGCGGAGCACAGGGGACTGAAGCTTTCTTT	TRBV28	NA	TRBD1	TRBJ1-1
CASSPGGVGRDQPQHF	TGTGCCAGCTCACCGGGCGGGGTAGGACGGGATCAGCCCCAGCATTTT	TRBV18	NA	NA	TRBJ1-5
CASSPPPSQGAREQYF	TGTGCCAGTAGTCCACCGCCAAGTCAGGGTGCAAGGGAGCAGTACTTC	TRBV19	NA	NA	TRBJ2-7
CASSEYAGTLNTEAFF	TGTGCCAGCAGTGAATATGCCGGGACATTGAACACTGAAGCTTTCTTT	TRBV25-1	NA	NA	TRBJ1-1
CASSLGTGGADTQYF	TGCGCCAGCAGCTTGGGGACAGGGGGGGCAGATACGCAGTATTTT	TRBV5-1	NA	TRBD1	TRBJ2-3
CASSVEDTYTEAFF	TGTGCCAGCAGCGTAGAGGACACCTACACTGAAGCTTTCTTT	TRBV9	NA	NA	TRBJ1-1
CASSSQGARYEQYF	TGTGCCAGCAGTTCTCAGGGGGCGAGATACGAGCAGTACTTC	TRBV27	NA	TRBD1	TRBJ2-7
CASSVTVSSSGANVLTF	TGTGCCAGCAGCGTGACAGTGTCAAGCTCTGGGGCCAACGTCCTGACTTTC	TRBV5-4	NA	NA	TRBJ2-6
CASTAHGGNIQYF	TGTGCCAGCACCGCTCATGGAGGGAACATTCAGTACTTC	TRBV27	NA	NA	TRBJ2-4
CASDRGLSGELFF	TGTGCCAGCGACAGGGGGTTGTCCGGGGAGCTGTTTTTT	TRBV7-2	NA	TRBD1	TRBJ2-2
CASSSSGGSADTQYF	TGTGCCAGCAGTTCTAGCGGGGGGTCCGCAGATACGCAGTATTTT	TRBV5-4	NA	TRBD2	TRBJ2-3
CASSPGTGSQQYF	TGTGCCAGCAGCCCCGGGACAGGGTCCCAGCAGTACTTC	TRBV7-2	NA	TRBD1	TRBJ2-7
CASSYGLTGGGSGYPF	TGTGCCAGCAGTTACGGCCTGACAGGGGGCGGCTCTGGCTACCCCTTC	TRBV6-5	NA	TRBD1	TRBJ1-2
CASSLGDNYEQYF	TGTGCCAGCAGCTTGGGGGACAACTACGAGCAGTACTTC	TRBV5-6	NA	NA	TRBJ2-7
CASSFLEGGTEAFF	TGTGCCAGCAGCTTTCTAGAAGGGGGCACTGAAGCTTTCTTT	TRBV7-9	NA	NA	TRBJ1-1
CASRGRFGGGDTQYF	TGTGCCAGCAGAGGGCGATTCGGGGGAGGAGATACGCAGTATTTT	TRBV14	NA	NA	TRBJ2-3
CAISTSGTTYNEQFF	TGTGCCATCAGTACGTCCGGGACTACCTACAATGAGCAGTTCTTC	TRBV10-3	NA	TRBD2	TRBJ2-1
CASSLVPPREGEAYEQYF	TGTGCCAGCAGTTTAGTCCCTCCCCGGGAGGGGGAAGCCTACGAGCAGTACTTC	TRBV7-9	NA	TRBD2	TRBJ2-7
CASSLAPRGSNNEQFF	TGTGCCAGCAGCTTAGCCCCCCGGGGGTCAAACAATGAGCAGTTCTTC	TRBV7-9	NA	NA	TRBJ2-1
CASSQVHSGGETQYF	TGCGCCAGCAGCCAAGTCCATAGCGGGGGAGAGACCCAGTACTTC	TRBV4-3	NA	TRBD2	TRBJ2-5
CASSRRGPTNEKLFF	TGTGCCAGCAGTCGCAGGGGGCCAACTAATGAAAAACTGTTTTTT	TRBV11-2	NA	TRBD1	TRBJ1-4
CASSVDGYEQYF	TGTGCCAGCAGCGTAGACGGTTACGAGCAGTACTTC	TRBV9	few	NA	TRBJ2-7
CSSSFGGKGKGEAFF	TGTTCCAGCAGCTTCGGGGGGAAGGGTAAGGGTGAAGCTTTCTTT	TRBV7-9	NA	NA	TRBJ1-1
CASSLATGGEGELFF	TGCGCCAGCAGCTTGGCGACAGGGGGAGAGGGGGAGCTGTTTTTT	TRBV5-1	NA	TRBD1	TRBJ2-2
CASSSGVSYEQYF	TGTGCCAGTAGTAGCGGGGTCTCCTACGAGCAGTACTTC	TRBV19	once	NA	TRBJ2-7
CASSYPRGPFYGYTF	TGTGCCAGCAGTTACCCCCGCGGGCCATTCTATGGCTACACCTTC	TRBV6-5	NA	NA	TRBJ1-2
CASSNRGHTEAFF	TGTGCCAGCAGTAACAGGGGGCACACTGAAGCTTTCTTT	TRBV27	few	TRBD1	TRBJ1-1
CASSLLAGTTDTQYF	TGTGCCAGCAGCCTTCTAGCGGGGACCACAGATACGCAGTATTTT	TRBV7-6	NA	TRBD2	TRBJ2-3
CASSLPGGTANEKLFF	TGTGCCAGCAGTTTGCCGGGGGGGACAGCTAATGAAAAACTGTTTTTT	TRBV28	NA	TRBD1	TRBJ1-4